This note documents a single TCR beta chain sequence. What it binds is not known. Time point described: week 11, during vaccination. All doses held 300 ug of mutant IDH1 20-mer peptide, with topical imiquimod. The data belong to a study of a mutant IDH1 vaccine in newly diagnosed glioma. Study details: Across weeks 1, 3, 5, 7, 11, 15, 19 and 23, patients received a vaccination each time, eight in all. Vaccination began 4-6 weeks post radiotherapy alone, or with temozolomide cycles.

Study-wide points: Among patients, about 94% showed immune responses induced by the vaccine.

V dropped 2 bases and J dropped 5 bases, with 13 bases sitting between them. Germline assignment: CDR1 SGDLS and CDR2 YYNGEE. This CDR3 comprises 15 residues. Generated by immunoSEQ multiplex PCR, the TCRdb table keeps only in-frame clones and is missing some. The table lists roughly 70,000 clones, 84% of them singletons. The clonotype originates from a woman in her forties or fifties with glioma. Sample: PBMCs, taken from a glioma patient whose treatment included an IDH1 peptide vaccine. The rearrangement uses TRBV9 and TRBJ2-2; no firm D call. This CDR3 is CASSVLDRGTGELFF. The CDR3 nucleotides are TGTGCCAGCAGCGTTCTGGACCGTGGTACCGGGGAGCTGTTTTTT.